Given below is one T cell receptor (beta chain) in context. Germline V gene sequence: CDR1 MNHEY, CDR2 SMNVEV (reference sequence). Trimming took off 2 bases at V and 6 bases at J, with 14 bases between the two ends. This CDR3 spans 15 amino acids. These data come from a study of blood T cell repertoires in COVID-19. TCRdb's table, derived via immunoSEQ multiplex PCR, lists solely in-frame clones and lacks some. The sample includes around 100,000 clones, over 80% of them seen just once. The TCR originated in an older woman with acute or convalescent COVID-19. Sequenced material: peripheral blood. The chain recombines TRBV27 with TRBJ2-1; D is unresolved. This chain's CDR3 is CASSLKSTTSNEQFF. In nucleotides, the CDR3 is TGTGCCAGCAGTTTAAAGTCAACTACAAGCAATGAGCAGTTCTTC.